The clone carrying this TCR beta chain has just a few counts. The record originates from a study of shared clonotypes between healthy human individuals. The CDR3 runs to 14 residues. CDR1 SGHRS and CDR2 YFSETQ come from the germline V gene. V lost 9 bases and J 5 bases, leaving 17 bases between the germline ends. Naive CD4+ cells were CD45RA-selected; the remaining cells were memory. The assay was immunoSEQ multiplex PCR, and TCRdb's table has in-frame clones only and misses some. The sample lists under 1,100,000 clones, about 70% occurring once. Sequencing input: memory CD4+ T cells sorted from blood. As to subset: CD45RA-negative fraction. The sequence came from a man younger than 35 in good health. The chain employs TRBV5-1 and TRBJ2-2; D tentatively fits TRBD1 or TRBD2 (6 bases each). CDR3 sequence: CATEEGDETGELFF. The CDR3 DNA follows: TGCGCCACGGAGGAGGGGGACGAGACCGGGGAGCTGTTTTTT.